Here is one TCR beta chain with its context. The sample is drawn from a study of blood T cell repertoires in COVID-19. Looking at the study overall: The United States, Italy and Spain were the sources of the acute and convalescent COVID-19 samples. PBMCs, B-cell-depleted T cells, or T cells provided the cDNA or gDNA that made up the material.

Looked up from germline, CDR1 is SEHNR and CDR2 is FQNEAQ (reference sequence). With V trimmed by 1 base and J by 4 bases, 7 bases remained unmatched. The length of the CDR3 is 17 residues. Methods used by the authors: Reference gene primer amplification in the assay estimated nucleated cell counts. Here immunoSEQ multiplex PCR was the method, and the copy in TCRdb shows in-frame clones only, minus some. For V, J and clone size, that table is used; D and trimming come from the DNA. The sample contains 140,000 to 150,000 clones, roughly 80% of which appear only once. This TCR was sampled from a woman aged 40 to 50 with active or convalescent COVID-19. This chain joins TRBV7-9 and TRBJ2-2, with 9 bases lining up with TRBD1. The sequencing input was peripheral blood. The CDR3 coding sequence is TGTGCCAGCAGCTTAGTTGGGACAGGGTTTTCCACCGGGGAGCTGTTTTTT. It specifies CASSLVGTGFSTGELFF.